A single T cell receptor (beta chain) is shown here with its context. Its specificity is unknown. Expressed TCRB transcripts were sequenced, since all the RNA that had been isolated was reverse transcribed. Clones were sequenced by immunoSEQ multiplex PCR, and TCRdb holds only the in-frame ones, with some missing. The sample has approximately 260,000 clones, 24% seen once; the top ten hold 0.012%. The data were taken from a study of beta chain features in type 1 diabetes. About the research overall: All of the samples together had roughly 110 million sorted cells examined. Study-wide findings and caveats: Shortening that was moderate but significant affected the TCRB CDR3s of Type 1 diabetes patients in all four CD4+ subsets.

Germline V gene data show CDR1 as SEHNR and CDR2 as FQNEAQ (reference sequence). Between the trimmed V and J ends, which lost 2 bases and 2 bases, there was a span of 7 bases. The CDR3 spans 14 residues. The source of this sequence is a woman younger than 45 with type 1 diabetes. The material sequenced was naive CD4+ T cells from blood. The V call is TRBV7-9, the J call TRBJ2-1; D perhaps matches TRBD2 (5 bases). CDR3 nucleotides: TGTGCCAGCAGCTTATTCGGGGCCTACAATGAGCAGTTCTTC. It yields the protein CASSLFGAYNEQFF. Full variable domain (remainder filled in from reference TRBV7-9 and TRBJ2-1): DTGVSQNPRHKITKRGQNVTFRCDPISEHNRLYWYRQTLGQGPEFLTYFQNEAQLEKSRLLSDRFSAERPKGSFSTLEIQRTEQGDSAMYLCASSLFGAYNEQFFGPGTRLTVL.